The present entry profiles one T cell receptor (beta chain) with its context. What it binds is not known. This specimen comes from a study of graft-versus-host responses after intestinal transplantation. Method: immunoSEQ multiplex PCR; TCRdb's copy keeps in-frame clones and lacks some. The table has tens of thousands of clones, approximately 96% seen once. The V and J ends lost 0 bases and 1 base respectively, with 12 bases between them. Germline V gives CDR1 GTSNPN, CDR2 SVGIG (reference sequence). The CDR3 is 15 residues long. Study results and limitations: Peak GvH clone levels in circulation were associated with early post-transplant HvG declines.

This clonotype was obtained from a human donor who was the organ donor for an intestinal transplant. Sample: unstimulated CD8+ T cells sorted from spleen or lymph node cells, taken before transplant. The chain combines TRBV30 with TRBJ2-5; tentatively, D is TRBD1 (5 bases). CDR3 protein: CAWSVSRALQETQYF. The CDR3 nucleotides are TGTGCCTGGAGTGTTAGCAGGGCGCTCCAAGAGACCCAGTACTTC. Variable domain in full (rest from reference TRBV30 and TRBJ2-5): SQTIHQWPATLVQPVGSPLSLECTVEGTSNPNLYWYRQAAGRGLQLLFYSVGIGQISSEVPQNLSASRPQDRQFILSSKKLLLSDSGFYLCAWSVSRALQETQYFGPGTRLLVL.